Listed below are T cell receptor beta chains from one sample, sequenced in a study of T cells after yellow fever vaccination. TCRdb reanalysed the 5' RACE reads using MiXCR and keeps one entry per CDR3 protein. Among over 45,000 distinct CDR3 sequences listed, roughly 6.9% were seen once. Sequenced here: CD8+ T cells sorted from PBMCs, sampled on the day of the first yellow fever vaccination. These receptors were obtained from a man between 18 and 29 years old who received the YFV17D yellow fever vaccine. Each CDR3 is given without its conserved first and last residue.

v_call: TRBV4-1; j_call: TRBJ1-1; cdr3_aa: ASSQGLSSNTEAF
v_call: TRBV6-2/TRBV6-3; j_call: TRBJ2-7; cdr3_aa: ASTLLAGPYEQY
v_call: TRBV4-2; j_call: TRBJ2-5; cdr3_aa: ASSLRLAVQETQY
v_call: TRBV9; j_call: TRBJ2-3; cdr3_aa: ASSVVQGTDTQY
v_call: TRBV6-5; j_call: TRBJ1-4; cdr3_aa: ASSYGGVGEKLF
v_call: TRBV12-3/TRBV12-4; j_call: TRBJ2-5; cdr3_aa: ASSLGQGAIETQY
v_call: TRBV9; j_call: TRBJ2-3; cdr3_aa: ASSATRPLFTDTQY
v_call: TRBV25-1; j_call: TRBJ1-2; cdr3_aa: ASSGRGHGYT
v_call: TRBV6-5; j_call: TRBJ2-1; cdr3_aa: ASSLLAGPSYNEQF
v_call: TRBV6-1; j_call: TRBJ2-1; cdr3_aa: ASSEGVWGVSYNEQF